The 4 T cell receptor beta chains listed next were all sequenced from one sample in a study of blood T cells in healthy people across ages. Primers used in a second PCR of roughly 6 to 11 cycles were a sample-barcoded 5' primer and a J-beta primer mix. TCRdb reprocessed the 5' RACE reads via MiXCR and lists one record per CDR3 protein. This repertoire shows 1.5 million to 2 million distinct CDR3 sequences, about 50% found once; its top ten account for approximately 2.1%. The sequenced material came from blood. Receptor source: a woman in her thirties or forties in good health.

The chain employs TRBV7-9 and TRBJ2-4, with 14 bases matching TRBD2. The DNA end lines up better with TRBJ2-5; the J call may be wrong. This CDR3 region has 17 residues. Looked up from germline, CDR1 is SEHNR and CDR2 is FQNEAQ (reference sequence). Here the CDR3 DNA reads TGTGCCAGCAGCCGCCGTGGGACTAGCGGGGGCCTAGAGACCCAGTACTTC. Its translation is CASSRRGTSGGLETQYF.

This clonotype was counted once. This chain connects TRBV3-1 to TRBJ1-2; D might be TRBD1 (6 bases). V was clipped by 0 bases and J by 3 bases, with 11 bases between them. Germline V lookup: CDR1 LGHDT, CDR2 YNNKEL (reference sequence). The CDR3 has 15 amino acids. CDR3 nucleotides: TGTGCCAGCAGCCAAGAGCCAAGGGGGGACTATGGCTACACCTTC. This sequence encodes CASSQEPRGDYGYTF.

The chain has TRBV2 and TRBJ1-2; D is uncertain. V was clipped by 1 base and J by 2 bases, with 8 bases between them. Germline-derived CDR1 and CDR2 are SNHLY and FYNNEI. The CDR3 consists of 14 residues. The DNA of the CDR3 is TGTGCCAGCAGTGAAGGTCGACGGAACTATGGCTACACCTTC. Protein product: CASSEGRRNYGYTF.

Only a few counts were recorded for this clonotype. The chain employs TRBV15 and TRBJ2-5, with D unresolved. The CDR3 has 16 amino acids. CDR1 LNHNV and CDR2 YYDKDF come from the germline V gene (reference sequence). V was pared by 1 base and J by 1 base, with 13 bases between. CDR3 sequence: CATSRGTDDSQETQYF. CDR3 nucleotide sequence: TGTGCCACCAGCAGAGGAACGGATGATAGCCAAGAGACCCAGTACTTC.